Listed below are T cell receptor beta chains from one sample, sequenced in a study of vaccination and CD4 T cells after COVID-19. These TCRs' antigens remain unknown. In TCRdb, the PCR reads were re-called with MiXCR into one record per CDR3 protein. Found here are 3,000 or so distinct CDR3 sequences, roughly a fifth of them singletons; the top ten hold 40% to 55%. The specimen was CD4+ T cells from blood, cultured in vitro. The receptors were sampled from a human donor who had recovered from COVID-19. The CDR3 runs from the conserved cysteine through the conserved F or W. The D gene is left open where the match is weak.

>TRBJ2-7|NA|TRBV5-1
CASSLTGSYEQYF
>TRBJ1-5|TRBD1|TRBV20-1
CSAETGVDQPQHF
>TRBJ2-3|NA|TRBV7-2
CASSLASGTFTDTQYF
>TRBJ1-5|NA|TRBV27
CASSHINQPQHF
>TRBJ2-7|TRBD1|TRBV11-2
CASSTGQGPSSEQYF
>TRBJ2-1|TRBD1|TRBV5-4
CASSPDRGAYNEQFF
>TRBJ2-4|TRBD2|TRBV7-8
CASSLKAGGLAKNIQYF
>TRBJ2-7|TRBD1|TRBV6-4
CASSEIGQGPYEQYF
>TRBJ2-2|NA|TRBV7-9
CASKRAETGELFF
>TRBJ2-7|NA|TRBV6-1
CASTIAAGHEQYF
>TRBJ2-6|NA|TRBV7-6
CASSLLGSGANVLTF
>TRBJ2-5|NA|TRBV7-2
CASSLGSPRETQYF
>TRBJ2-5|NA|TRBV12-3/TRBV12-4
CASSFDRTQYF
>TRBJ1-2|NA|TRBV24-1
CATSDLYHPGKNGYTF
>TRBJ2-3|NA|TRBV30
CAWSLHPPNTQYF
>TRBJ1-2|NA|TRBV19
CASSTSGTESLIHGYTF
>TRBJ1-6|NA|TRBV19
CASKQGSNSPLHF
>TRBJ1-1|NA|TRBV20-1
CSARVGAGAIEAFF
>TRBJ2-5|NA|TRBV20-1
CSAMSGQDKISAQYF
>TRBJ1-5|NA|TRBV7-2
CASSLRSGNGRPQHF
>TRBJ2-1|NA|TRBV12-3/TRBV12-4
CASTWGNSYNEQFF
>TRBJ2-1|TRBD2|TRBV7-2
CASSLDPSGGALEFF
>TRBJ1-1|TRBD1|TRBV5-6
CASSLATGGERTGEAFF
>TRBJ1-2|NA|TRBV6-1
CASSWDGMWYGYTF
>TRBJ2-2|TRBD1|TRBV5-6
CASSSGQPTGELFF
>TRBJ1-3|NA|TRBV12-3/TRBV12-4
CASSKLLGQISGNTIYF